This T cell receptor (beta chain) was sequenced in a study of OX40 agonist ivuxolimab in advanced cancers. In germline, CDR1 is SGDLS, CDR2 YYNGEE. Trimming cost V 1 base and J 8 bases, with 12 bases left between them. This CDR3 is built from 14 residues. Assay used: immunoSEQ multiplex PCR; TCRdb lists only in-frame clones, some missing. The sample gives around 40,000 clones, over 80% of which show up once; about a tenth is in the top ten. Here the sequenced sample was CD4+ or CD8+ T cells sorted from blood, taken in a trial of the OX40 agonist ivuxolimab. The sequence derives from an adult with an advanced solid tumor such as melanoma, head and neck, liver or kidney cancer. V is TRBV9 and J is TRBJ1-4, with D perhaps TRBD1 (5 bases). CDR3 sequence (DNA): TGTGCCAGCAGCGTATCCGGGGGAGGGGAAAAACTGTTTTTT. Translated: CASSVSGGGEKLFF.